This is a list of T cell receptor beta chains from one sample in a study of blood T cell repertoires in COVID-19. Profiled with immunoSEQ multiplex PCR; TCRdb holds only in-frame clones, not every one. The sample shows about 140,000 clones, around four fifths of them seen only once. The sample comprised peripheral blood. The origin of the receptors is a human donor in a cohort sampled during active COVID-19. CDR3s include the opening cysteine and the closing phenylalanine or tryptophan. The order of the fields is J gene, D gene, V gene, clone size, CDR3 DNA, CDR3 protein. D genes are given only for firm matches. Clone size, where shown, is once, few, many, or a class for clones that have expanded.

j_call: TRBJ2-3
d_call: TRBD2
v_call: TRBV9
clone_size: -
cdr3_nt: TGTGCCAGCAGCGTAGACCTAGCGGGAGGGCTGGATACGCAGTATTTT
cdr3_aa: CASSVDLAGGLDTQYF

j_call: TRBJ2-7
d_call: TRBD1
v_call: TRBV29-1
clone_size: once
cdr3_nt: TGCAGCGTTGGGGGGACAGGGATGGCCGAGCAGTACTTC
cdr3_aa: CSVGGTGMAEQYF

j_call: TRBJ2-2
d_call: TRBD2
v_call: TRBV29-1
clone_size: -
cdr3_nt: TGCAGCGTTCAACGACTAGCGGGACATGACACCGGGGAGCTGTTTTTT
cdr3_aa: CSVQRLAGHDTGELFF

j_call: TRBJ1-5
d_call: -
v_call: TRBV7-8
clone_size: -
cdr3_nt: TGTGCCAGCAGCTCTACAGGTTATCAGCCCCAGCATTTT
cdr3_aa: CASSSTGYQPQHF

j_call: TRBJ1-2
d_call: -
v_call: TRBV4-1
clone_size: -
cdr3_nt: TGCGCCAGCAGCCAAGGAGCAGGGGTTGGCGGTGGCTACACCTTC
cdr3_aa: CASSQGAGVGGGYTF

j_call: TRBJ2-1
d_call: -
v_call: TRBV28
clone_size: -
cdr3_nt: TGTGCCAGCAGTTCTAGCGTAGGTGAGCAGTTCTTC
cdr3_aa: CASSSSVGEQFF

j_call: TRBJ2-5
d_call: -
v_call: TRBV5-6
clone_size: -
cdr3_nt: TGTGCCAGCAGCCCCAGGGTTGGGGAGACCCAGTACTTC
cdr3_aa: CASSPRVGETQYF

j_call: TRBJ2-1
d_call: -
v_call: TRBV6-5
clone_size: -
cdr3_nt: TGTGCCAGCAGTTACGTGGGGACACAACAGTTCTTC
cdr3_aa: CASSYVGTQQFF

j_call: TRBJ1-2
d_call: TRBD1
v_call: TRBV7-6
clone_size: few
cdr3_nt: TGTGCCAGCAGCCAACCGGGACAGCTCCGCGGGGATGGCTACACCTTC
cdr3_aa: CASSQPGQLRGDGYTF

j_call: TRBJ1-2
d_call: TRBD1
v_call: TRBV28
clone_size: -
cdr3_nt: TGTGCCAGCAGTTCAGGGGGGACAGGGGGGAACTATGGCTACACCTTC
cdr3_aa: CASSSGGTGGNYGYTF

j_call: TRBJ1-2
d_call: -
v_call: TRBV25-1
clone_size: -
cdr3_nt: TGTGCCAGCAGTCTACCAGGGGAATCCTCCTATGGCTACACCTTC
cdr3_aa: CASSLPGESSYGYTF

j_call: TRBJ2-1
d_call: TRBD2
v_call: TRBV5-1
clone_size: -
cdr3_nt: TGCGCCAGCAGCTCTCAAACAAGCGGGAGCTCAGATGAGCAGTTCTTC
cdr3_aa: CASSSQTSGSSDEQFF

j_call: TRBJ1-2
d_call: TRBD1
v_call: TRBV11-2
clone_size: -
cdr3_nt: TGTGCCAGCAGCTTAAACAGGGGACTGGGCTACACCTTC
cdr3_aa: CASSLNRGLGYTF

j_call: TRBJ1-1
d_call: -
v_call: TRBV15
clone_size: -
cdr3_nt: TGTGCCACCAGCGGGCCTCGGATCGGGGCGCGGGGGGGGAACACTGAAGCTTTCTTT
cdr3_aa: CATSGPRIGARGGNTEAFF

j_call: TRBJ1-2
d_call: TRBD1
v_call: TRBV28
clone_size: -
cdr3_nt: TGTGCCAGCAGCCCGGACAGGGCTCGGGGCTACACCTTC
cdr3_aa: CASSPDRARGYTF

j_call: TRBJ1-4
d_call: -
v_call: TRBV7-8
clone_size: -
cdr3_nt: TGTGCCAGCAGCCCTACGCAGGGTGGCGAAAAACTGTTTTTT
cdr3_aa: CASSPTQGGEKLFF

j_call: TRBJ1-1
d_call: -
v_call: TRBV3-1/TRBV3-2
clone_size: -
cdr3_nt: TGTGCCAGCAGCCAAGATACGGGGGGCACTGAAGCTTTCTTT
cdr3_aa: CASSQDTGGTEAFF

j_call: TRBJ2-1
d_call: -
v_call: TRBV7-2
clone_size: -
cdr3_nt: TGTGCCAGCAGCTTTTACCAGGGAAAGCAGTTCTTC
cdr3_aa: CASSFYQGKQFF

j_call: TRBJ2-5
d_call: -
v_call: TRBV9
clone_size: -
cdr3_nt: TGTGCCAGCAGCGTATTTTCGGAAGAGACCCAGTACTTC
cdr3_aa: CASSVFSEETQYF

j_call: TRBJ2-7
d_call: TRBD1
v_call: TRBV27
clone_size: -
cdr3_nt: TGTGCCAGCAGTTTAAAGGCGACAGGGGCCTACGAGCAGTACTTC
cdr3_aa: CASSLKATGAYEQYF

j_call: TRBJ1-2
d_call: -
v_call: TRBV10-3
clone_size: -
cdr3_nt: TGTGCCATCAGTGAGTTTGGAGGGTTGTATGGCTACACCTTC
cdr3_aa: CAISEFGGLYGYTF

j_call: TRBJ2-2
d_call: TRBD1
v_call: TRBV30
clone_size: once
cdr3_nt: TGTGCCTGGGGCGGACAGGGAAACACCGGGGAGCTGTTTTTT
cdr3_aa: CAWGGQGNTGELFF

j_call: TRBJ2-6
d_call: -
v_call: TRBV7-3
clone_size: -
cdr3_nt: TGTGCCAGCAGCTTAACCCTCTCTGGGGCCAACGTCCTGACTTTC
cdr3_aa: CASSLTLSGANVLTF

j_call: TRBJ1-2
d_call: -
v_call: TRBV6-5
clone_size: -
cdr3_nt: TGTGCCAGCATACGGGGTATCGGCGATGGCTACACCTTC
cdr3_aa: CASIRGIGDGYTF

j_call: TRBJ1-1
d_call: TRBD1
v_call: TRBV7-3
clone_size: -
cdr3_nt: TGTGCCAGCAGCTTAACAAGATTATCGGGACAGGGGGCTGAAGCTTTCTTT
cdr3_aa: CASSLTRLSGQGAEAFF

j_call: TRBJ2-1
d_call: TRBD2
v_call: TRBV7-3
clone_size: -
cdr3_nt: TGTGCCAGCAGCGCCGATTTAGCGGGAGGGTGGGAGCAGTTCTTC
cdr3_aa: CASSADLAGGWEQFF

j_call: TRBJ2-2
d_call: -
v_call: TRBV18
clone_size: -
cdr3_nt: TGTGCCAGCTCACCACCGAATCTAGCGATGCTGAACACCGGGGAGCTGTTTTTT
cdr3_aa: CASSPPNLAMLNTGELFF

j_call: TRBJ1-4
d_call: TRBD1
v_call: TRBV4-2
clone_size: -
cdr3_nt: TGTGCCAGCAGCCGACAGACAGGGGTTGGGGGTGAAAAACTGTTTTTT
cdr3_aa: CASSRQTGVGGEKLFF

j_call: TRBJ2-1
d_call: TRBD2
v_call: TRBV18
clone_size: -
cdr3_nt: TGTGCCAGTTCACTGACTAGCGGGAGAAATGAGCAGTTCTTC
cdr3_aa: CASSLTSGRNEQFF

j_call: TRBJ2-3
d_call: TRBD1
v_call: TRBV5-5
clone_size: -
cdr3_nt: TGTGCCAGCAGGGGTGGACAGGGCGAGCTCACAGATACGCAGTATTTT
cdr3_aa: CASRGGQGELTDTQYF

j_call: TRBJ2-5
d_call: -
v_call: TRBV2
clone_size: -
cdr3_nt: TGTGCCAGCAGTGTATCCAGAAAAGAGACCCAGTACTTC
cdr3_aa: CASSVSRKETQYF

j_call: TRBJ1-5
d_call: -
v_call: TRBV2
clone_size: -
cdr3_nt: TGTGCCAGCAGTACACAGGGTCTGGGCAATCAGCCCCAGCATTTT
cdr3_aa: CASSTQGLGNQPQHF

j_call: TRBJ1-1
d_call: -
v_call: TRBV19
clone_size: few
cdr3_nt: TGTGCCAGTAGTATAGCGGGAGGGTCTGAAGCTTTCTTT
cdr3_aa: CASSIAGGSEAFF

j_call: TRBJ2-1
d_call: TRBD2
v_call: TRBV6-6
clone_size: -
cdr3_nt: TGTGCCAGCAGTTACGCTAGCGGGAGCTACAATGAGCAGTTCTTC
cdr3_aa: CASSYASGSYNEQFF

j_call: TRBJ2-7
d_call: TRBD2
v_call: TRBV6-4
clone_size: once
cdr3_nt: TGTGCCAGGAGTTCAGCGGGGTGGTTGTACGAGCAGTACTTC
cdr3_aa: CARSSAGWLYEQYF

j_call: TRBJ1-6
d_call: -
v_call: TRBV6-5
clone_size: -
cdr3_nt: TGTGCCAGCAGTATACAGGGAGTTAATTCACCCCTCCACTTT
cdr3_aa: CASSIQGVNSPLHF

j_call: TRBJ1-2
d_call: -
v_call: TRBV27
clone_size: many
cdr3_nt: TGTGCCAGCAGTTTATCGGGGGGTCAGGGTGACTATGGCTACACCTTC
cdr3_aa: CASSLSGGQGDYGYTF

j_call: TRBJ2-1
d_call: TRBD2
v_call: TRBV6-1
clone_size: -
cdr3_nt: TGTGCCAGCAGTGAAGAGGTAGCGGGACACAATGAGCAGTTCTTC
cdr3_aa: CASSEEVAGHNEQFF

j_call: TRBJ2-7
d_call: TRBD2
v_call: TRBV11-2
clone_size: -
cdr3_nt: TGTGCCAGCAGCTTAGGGGGACTAGCTGGTGACGAGCAGTACTTC
cdr3_aa: CASSLGGLAGDEQYF

j_call: TRBJ2-3
d_call: TRBD2
v_call: TRBV6-1
clone_size: once
cdr3_nt: TGTGCCAGCAGTGAAGGTTGGGGGGGTTCAGATACGCAGTATTTT
cdr3_aa: CASSEGWGGSDTQYF

j_call: TRBJ1-5
d_call: TRBD1
v_call: TRBV19
clone_size: -
cdr3_nt: TGTGCCAGTAGACCCCAAGGACAGGGGGTCTGGCCCCAGCATTTT
cdr3_aa: CASRPQGQGVWPQHF

j_call: TRBJ2-2
d_call: TRBD2
v_call: TRBV3-1/TRBV3-2
clone_size: -
cdr3_nt: TGTGCCAGCAGCCAAGGACTAGCGGGAGGTCCCGGGGAGCTGTTTTTT
cdr3_aa: CASSQGLAGGPGELFF

j_call: TRBJ1-2
d_call: -
v_call: TRBV7-2
clone_size: -
cdr3_nt: TGTGCCAGCAGCTCAGGACCCAACCGCGGGGGCTACACCTTC
cdr3_aa: CASSSGPNRGGYTF

j_call: TRBJ1-5
d_call: TRBD1
v_call: TRBV18
clone_size: few
cdr3_nt: TGTGCCAGCTCACCCTTCACCCCCGGTACAGGGGGATATCAGCCCCAGCATTTT
cdr3_aa: CASSPFTPGTGGYQPQHF